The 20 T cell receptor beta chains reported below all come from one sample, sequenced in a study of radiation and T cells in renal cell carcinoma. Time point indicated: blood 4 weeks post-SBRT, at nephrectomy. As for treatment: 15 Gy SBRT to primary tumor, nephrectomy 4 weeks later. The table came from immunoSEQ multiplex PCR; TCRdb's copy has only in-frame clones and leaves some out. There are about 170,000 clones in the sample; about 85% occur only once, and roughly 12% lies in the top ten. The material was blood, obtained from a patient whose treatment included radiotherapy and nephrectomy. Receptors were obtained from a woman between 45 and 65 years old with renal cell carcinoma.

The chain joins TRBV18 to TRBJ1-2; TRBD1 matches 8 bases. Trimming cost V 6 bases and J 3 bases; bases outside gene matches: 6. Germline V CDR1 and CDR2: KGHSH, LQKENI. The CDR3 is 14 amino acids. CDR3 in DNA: TGTGCCAGCTCGCCGGGACAGGACCACTATGGCTACACCTTC. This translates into CASSPGQDHYGYTF.

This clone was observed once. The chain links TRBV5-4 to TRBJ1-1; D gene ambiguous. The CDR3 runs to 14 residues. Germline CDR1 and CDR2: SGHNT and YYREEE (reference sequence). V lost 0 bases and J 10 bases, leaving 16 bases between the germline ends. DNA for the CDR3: TGTGCCAGCAGCTTGGCCAGTAATCTGGTGGGAGCTTTCTTT. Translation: CASSLASNLVGAFF.

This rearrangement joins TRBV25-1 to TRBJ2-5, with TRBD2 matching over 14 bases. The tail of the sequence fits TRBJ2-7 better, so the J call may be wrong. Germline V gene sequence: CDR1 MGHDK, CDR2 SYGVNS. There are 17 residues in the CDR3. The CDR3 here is CASSGLGTSGGLYEQYF. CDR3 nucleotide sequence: TGTGCCAGCAGTGGCCTCGGGACTAGCGGGGGCCTTTACGAGCAGTACTTC.

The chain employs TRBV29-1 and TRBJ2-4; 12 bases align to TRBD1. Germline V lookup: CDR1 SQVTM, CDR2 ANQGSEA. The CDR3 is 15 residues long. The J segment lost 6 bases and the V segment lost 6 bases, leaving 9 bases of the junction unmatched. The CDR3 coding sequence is TGCAGCGTCTTAGGGACAGGGGGCGCAGGAAACATTCAGTACTTC. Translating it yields CSVLGTGGAGNIQYF.

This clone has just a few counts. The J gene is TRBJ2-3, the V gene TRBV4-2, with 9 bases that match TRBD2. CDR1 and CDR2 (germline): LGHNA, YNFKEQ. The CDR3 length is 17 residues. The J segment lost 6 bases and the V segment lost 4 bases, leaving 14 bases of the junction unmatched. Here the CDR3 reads CASSPGVVAGEGDTQYF. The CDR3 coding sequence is TGTGCCAGCAGCCCAGGGGTTGTAGCGGGGGAGGGGGATACGCAGTATTTT.

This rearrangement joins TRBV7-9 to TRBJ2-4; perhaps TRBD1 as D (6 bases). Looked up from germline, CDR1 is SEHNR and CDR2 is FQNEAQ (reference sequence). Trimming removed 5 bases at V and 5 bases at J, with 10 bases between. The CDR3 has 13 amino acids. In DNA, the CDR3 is TGTGCCAGCAGCCTGGACAGAGAAAACATTCAGTACTTC. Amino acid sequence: CASSLDRENIQYF.

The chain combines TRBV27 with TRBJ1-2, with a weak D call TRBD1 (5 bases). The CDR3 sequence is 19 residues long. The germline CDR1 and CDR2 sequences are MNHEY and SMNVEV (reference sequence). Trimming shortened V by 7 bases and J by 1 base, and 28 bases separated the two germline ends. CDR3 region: CASTPHGAADGIHNYGYTF. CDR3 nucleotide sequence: TGTGCCAGCACCCCTCATGGGGCGGCGGATGGGATACATAACTATGGCTACACCTTC.

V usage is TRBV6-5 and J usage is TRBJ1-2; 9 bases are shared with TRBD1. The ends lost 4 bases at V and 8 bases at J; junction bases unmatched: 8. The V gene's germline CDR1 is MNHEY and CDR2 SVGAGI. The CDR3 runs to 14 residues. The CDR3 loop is CASSLGQGKVGYTF. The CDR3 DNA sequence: TGTGCCAGCAGTTTGGGACAGGGTAAAGTGGGCTACACCTTC.

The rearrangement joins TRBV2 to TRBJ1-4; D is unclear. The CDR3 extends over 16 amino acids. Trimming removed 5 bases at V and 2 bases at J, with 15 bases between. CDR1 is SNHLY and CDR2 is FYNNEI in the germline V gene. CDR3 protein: CASSHQVARTNEKLFF. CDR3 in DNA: TGTGCCAGCAGTCACCAGGTAGCGAGGACTAATGAAAAACTGTTTTTT.

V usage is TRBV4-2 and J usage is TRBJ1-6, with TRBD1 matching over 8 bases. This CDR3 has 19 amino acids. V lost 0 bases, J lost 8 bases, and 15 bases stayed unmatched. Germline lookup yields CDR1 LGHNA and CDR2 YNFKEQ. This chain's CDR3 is CASSQDLPQGAPTYSPLHF. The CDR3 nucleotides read TGTGCCAGCAGCCAAGATCTCCCTCAGGGGGCCCCTACTTATTCACCCCTCCACTTT.

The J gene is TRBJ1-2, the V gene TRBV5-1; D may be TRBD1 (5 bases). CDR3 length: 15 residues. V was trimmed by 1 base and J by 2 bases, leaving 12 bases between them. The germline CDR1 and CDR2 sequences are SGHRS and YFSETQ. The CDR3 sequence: CASSLWGGRNYGYTF. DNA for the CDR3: TGCGCCAGCAGCTTGTGGGGCGGGCGCAACTATGGCTACACCTTC.

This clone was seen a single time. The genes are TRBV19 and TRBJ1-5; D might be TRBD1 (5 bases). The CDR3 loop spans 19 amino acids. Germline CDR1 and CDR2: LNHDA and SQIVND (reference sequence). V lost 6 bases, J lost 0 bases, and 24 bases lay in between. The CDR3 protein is CASSSSLGVGPYSNQPQHF. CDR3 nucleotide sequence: TGTGCCAGTAGCTCCTCTCTTGGGGTGGGGCCCTATAGCAATCAGCCCCAGCATTTT.

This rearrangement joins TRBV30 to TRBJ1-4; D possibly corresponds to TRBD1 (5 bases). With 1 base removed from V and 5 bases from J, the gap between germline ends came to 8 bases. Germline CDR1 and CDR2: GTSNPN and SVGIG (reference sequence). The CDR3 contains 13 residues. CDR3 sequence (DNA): TGTGCCTGGAGTGGCGGGGGGAATGAAAAACTGTTTTTT. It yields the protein CAWSGGGNEKLFF. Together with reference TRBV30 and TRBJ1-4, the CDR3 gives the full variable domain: SQTIHQWPATLVQPVGSPLSLECTVEGTSNPNLYWYRQAAGRGLQLLFYSVGIGQISSEVPQNLSASRPQDRQFILSSKKLLLSDSGFYLCAWSGGGNEKLFFGSGTQLSVL.

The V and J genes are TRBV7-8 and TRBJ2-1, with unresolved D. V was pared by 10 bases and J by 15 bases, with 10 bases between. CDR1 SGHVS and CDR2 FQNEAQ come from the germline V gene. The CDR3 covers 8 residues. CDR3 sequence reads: CATLPGFF. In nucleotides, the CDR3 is TGTGCCACCCTCCCAGGGTTCTTC.

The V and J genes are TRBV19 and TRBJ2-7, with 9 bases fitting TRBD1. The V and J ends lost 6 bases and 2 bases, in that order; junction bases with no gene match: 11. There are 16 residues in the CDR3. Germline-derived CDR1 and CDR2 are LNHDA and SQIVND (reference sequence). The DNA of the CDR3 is TGTGCCAGTAGCCCCCCACAGGGGGCCGGAACCTACGAGCAGTACTTC. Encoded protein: CASSPPQGAGTYEQYF.

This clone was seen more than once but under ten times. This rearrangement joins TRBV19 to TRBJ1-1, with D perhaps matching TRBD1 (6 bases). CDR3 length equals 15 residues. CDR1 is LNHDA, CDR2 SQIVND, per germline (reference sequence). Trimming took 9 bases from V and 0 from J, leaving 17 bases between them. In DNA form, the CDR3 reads TGTGCCAGCGTAGGGGGGTTGGGTTTGAACACTGAAGCTTTCTTT. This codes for CASVGGLGLNTEAFF.

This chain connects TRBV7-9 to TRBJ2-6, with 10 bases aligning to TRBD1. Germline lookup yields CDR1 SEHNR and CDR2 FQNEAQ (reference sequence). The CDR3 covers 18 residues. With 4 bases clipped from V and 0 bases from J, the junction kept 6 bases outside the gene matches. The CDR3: CASSYRRTGGSGANVLTF. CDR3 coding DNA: TGTGCCAGCAGCTATCGAAGGACAGGGGGCTCTGGGGCCAACGTCCTGACTTTC.

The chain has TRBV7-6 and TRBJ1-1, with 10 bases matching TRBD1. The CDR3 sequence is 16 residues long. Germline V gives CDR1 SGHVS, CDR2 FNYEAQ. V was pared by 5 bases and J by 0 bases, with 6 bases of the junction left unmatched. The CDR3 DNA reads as TGTGCCAGCAGCCCCTGGACAGGGGGAGTGAACACTGAAGCTTTCTTT. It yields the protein CASSPWTGGVNTEAFF.

This chain's CDR3 is CASSQDRGSDTGELFF. CDR3 sequence (DNA): TGCGCCAGCAGCCAAGATCGGGGTTCCGACACCGGGGAGCTGTTTTTT. The chain uses TRBV4-3 and TRBJ2-2, with D possibly being TRBD2 (5 bases). Per germline, CDR1 LGHNA and CDR2 YSLEER. The CDR3 consists of 16 residues. Trimming pared 0 bases from V and 3 bases from J, leaving 11 bases between.

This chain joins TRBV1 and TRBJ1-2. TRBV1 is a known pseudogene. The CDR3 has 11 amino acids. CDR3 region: CILPDVYGYTF. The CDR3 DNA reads TGCATTCTGCCGGACGTCTATGGCTACACCTTC.